What follows is one T cell receptor beta chain and its context. The antigen is undetermined. This specimen belongs to a study of T cell responses to AZD1222 COVID-19 vaccine. Study-wide results and caveats: There were vaccine-associated CD4 TCRs across spike, dominant at 160-218 and 743-854.

TCRdb keeps only in-frame clones here, not all; method: immunoSEQ multiplex PCR. The repertoire has 95,000 to 150,000 clones, 92% of them found once; the top ten carry about 8%. This material consisted of peripheral blood, taken 28 days after the second AZD1222 dose. This clonotype was obtained from an adult who received the AZD1222 COVID-19 vaccine.

CDR3 region: CASNDRGSYEQYF. Here the CDR3 DNA reads TGTGCCAGCAACGACAGGGGTTCCTACGAGCAGTACTTC. The chain couples TRBV7-9 to TRBJ2-7; 8 bases line up with TRBD1. V was pared by 7 bases and J by 1 base, with 3 bases of the junction left unmatched. This CDR3 has 13 amino acids. Germline lookup yields CDR1 SEHNR and CDR2 FQNEAQ (reference sequence).